The text below deals with one T cell receptor (beta chain). Its target is unknown. Time point in this sample: peripheral blood 6 weeks after treatment start. This entry comes from a study of PD-L1 blockade in urothelial cancer. Study overall: Blood samples had a median of around 150,000 T cells. Overall study results and limits: Pretreatment peripheral blood TCR clonality that fell below the median predicted better survival among the patients studied. Enhanced expansion of tumor-associated blood clones at 3 weeks characterized durable-benefit patients.

CDR1 and CDR2 from the germline V gene are SGHDN and FVKESK. The CDR3 length is 14 residues. V dropped 4 bases and J dropped 8; count of bases not matched to a gene: 5. Repertoires were generated with immunoSEQ multiplex PCR, while TCRdb's copy carries only in-frame clones and drops some. The sample includes about 76,000 clones, approximately 90% seen only once; the top ten take roughly 0.87%. Sequenced material: PBMCs, taken around atezolizumab (anti-PD-L1) treatment. The receptor was derived from a woman over 75 with urothelial cancer. This chain uses TRBV14 with TRBJ2-3; 11 bases align to TRBD1. CDR3 bases: TGTGCCAGCAGCCCCGGACAGGGGGCTGGTACGCAGTATTTT. This translates into CASSPGQGAGTQYF.